Listed below are T cell receptor beta chains from one sample, sequenced in a study of blood T cell repertoires in COVID-19. TCRdb's copy holds only in-frame clones and misses some; the assay was immunoSEQ multiplex PCR. The data hold under 350,000 clones, with 75% to 90% observed a single time. The sequencing input was peripheral blood. These receptors were taken from a middle-aged man with acute or convalescent COVID-19. The CDR3 runs from the conserved cysteine through the conserved F or W. A D gene is named only where the DNA matches it firmly. Clone size, where shown, is once, few, many, or a class for clones that have expanded.

d_call	v_call	j_call	clone_size	cdr3_aa	cdr3_nt
TRBD1	TRBV10-3	TRBJ2-7	-	CAIRTTGTGNYEQYF	TGTGCCATCAGAACTACAGGGACAGGGAACTACGAGCAGTACTTC
-	TRBV7-9	TRBJ1-6	-	CASSTPKAGCYSYNSPLHF	TGTGCCAGCAGCACCCCCAAGGCCGGGTGTTACTCCTATAATTCACCCCTCCACTTT
TRBD1	TRBV27	TRBJ2-1	once	CASSLNFRGREVF	TGTGCCAGCAGTTTAAACTTCAGGGGGCGCGAGGTCTTC
TRBD1	TRBV19	TRBJ2-7	-	CASSIEGGQGREQYF	TGTGCCAGTAGTATAGAGGGAGGACAGGGGAGGGAGCAGTACTTC
TRBD1	TRBV10-3	TRBJ1-1	-	CAISGTGGTEAFF	TGTGCCATCAGTGGGACAGGGGGTACTGAAGCTTTCTTT
TRBD1	TRBV10-3	TRBJ1-4	-	CAIGQGGTNEKLFF	TGTGCCATAGGACAGGGAGGCACTAATGAAAAACTGTTTTTT
TRBD2	TRBV4-2	TRBJ2-1	-	CASSQELFSGVTNEQFF	TGTGCCAGCAGCCAAGAGTTGTTTAGCGGGGTCACCAATGAGCAGTTCTTC
-	TRBV24-1	TRBJ2-3	-	CATSDWEADTQYF	TGTGCCACCAGTGATTGGGAGGCAGATACGCAGTATTTT
-	TRBV11-2	TRBJ1-2	-	CASSLGQGYGYTF	TGTGCCAGCAGCCTGGGGCAGGGCTATGGCTACACCTTC
TRBD2	TRBV5-1	TRBJ2-2	-	CASSLFWRGVNTGELFF	TGCGCCAGCAGCTTGTTTTGGCGGGGGGTAAACACCGGGGAGCTGTTTTTT
TRBD1	TRBV19	TRBJ1-2	-	CASTLTGVGYGYTF	TGTGCCAGTACCCTGACAGGGGTTGGGTATGGCTACACCTTC
TRBD1	TRBV20-1	TRBJ1-1	-	CSASPGTGAGTEAFF	TGCAGTGCTAGTCCCGGGACAGGGGCGGGCACTGAAGCTTTCTTT
-	TRBV10-3	TRBJ1-3	few	CAIRGLPGNTIYF	TGTGCCATCCGGGGGTTACCTGGAAACACCATATATTTT
-	TRBV15	TRBJ1-1	once	CATSRVGGTEAFF	TGTGCCACCAGCAGAGTTGGAGGGACTGAAGCTTTCTTT
-	TRBV6-1	TRBJ1-6	-	CASSERLRSSYNSPLHF	TGTGCCAGCAGTGAACGCCTGAGAAGCTCCTATAATTCACCCCTCCACTTT
TRBD1	TRBV6-5	TRBJ1-2	-	CASSAVRDSYGYTF	TGTGCCAGCAGCGCGGTCCGGGACAGCTATGGCTACACCTTC
TRBD1	TRBV7-3	TRBJ1-1	-	CASSSGTGLTEAFF	TGTGCCAGCAGCTCCGGGACAGGGTTAACTGAAGCTTTCTTT
-	TRBV5-4	TRBJ1-2	-	CASSFRGPMLNYGYTF	TGTGCCAGCAGCTTCAGGGGCCCAATGCTTAACTATGGCTACACCTTC
-	TRBV13	TRBJ2-1	-	CASTLDRSSYNEQFF	TGTGCCAGCACCCTCGATAGGAGCTCCTACAATGAGCAGTTCTTC
TRBD2	TRBV5-6	TRBJ2-1	-	CASSLVGGASSYNEQFF	TGTGCCAGCAGCTTGGTCGGGGGGGCTAGTTCCTACAATGAGCAGTTCTTC
-	TRBV10-1	TRBJ2-1	few	CASSRSTGYNEQFF	TGCGCCAGCAGCCGAAGCACAGGCTACAATGAGCAGTTCTTC
TRBD1	TRBV5-1	TRBJ1-2	-	CASSTDRGGYGYTF	TGCGCCAGCAGCACCGACAGGGGAGGCTATGGCTACACCTTC
-	TRBV15	TRBJ2-1	-	CATSRDNPSGPYNEQFF	TGTGCCACCAGCAGAGATAACCCTAGTGGTCCCTACAATGAGCAGTTCTTC
-	TRBV3-1/TRBV3-2	TRBJ2-6	-	CASSQARGAGANVLTF	TGTGCCAGCAGCCAAGCCCGCGGGGCTGGGGCCAACGTCCTGACTTTC
-	TRBV5-4	TRBJ2-3	-	CASSFGDTQYF	TGTGCCAGCAGCTTCGGGGATACGCAGTATTTT
TRBD1	TRBV13	TRBJ1-3	once	CASSSSGQGRGNTIYF	TGTGCCAGCAGCTCCTCCGGACAGGGGAGGGGAAACACCATATATTTT
-	TRBV20-1	TRBJ1-1	-	CSATGPGLFF	TGCAGTGCAACGGGCCCGGGACTTTTCTTT
-	TRBV14	TRBJ2-3	-	CASSQDIGGSTDTQYF	TGTGCCAGCAGCCAAGATATCGGGGGTTCCACAGATACGCAGTATTTT
-	TRBV7-9	TRBJ1-1	-	CASSPLTGPGAFF	TGTGCCAGCAGCCCCCTGACAGGCCCTGGAGCTTTCTTT
TRBD1	TRBV10-2	TRBJ2-3	-	CASKQGAGDTQYF	TGCGCCAGCAAACAGGGGGCGGGAGATACGCAGTATTTT
TRBD1	TRBV3-1/TRBV3-2	TRBJ1-2	-	CASSQIPGQGNYGYTF	TGTGCCAGCAGCCAAATTCCGGGACAGGGTAACTATGGCTACACCTTC
-	TRBV29-1	TRBJ1-5	-	CSVEEQEGQPQHF	TGCAGCGTTGAAGAACAGGAAGGGCAGCCCCAGCATTTT
-	TRBV15	TRBJ2-3	-	CATSRDYHSTDTQYF	TGTGCCACCAGCAGAGACTACCACAGCACAGATACGCAGTATTTT
TRBD1	TRBV5-6	TRBJ1-5	few	CASSVGTGKVGQPQHF	TGTGCCAGCAGCGTGGGGACAGGGAAGGTGGGTCAGCCCCAGCATTTT
-	TRBV18	TRBJ1-6	-	CASSPQDSSYNSPLHF	TGTGCCAGCTCACCCCAAGACAGTTCCTATAATTCACCCCTCCACTTT
-	TRBV29-1	TRBJ1-1	-	CSVSSRVTEAFF	TGCAGCGTTTCTTCCAGGGTCACTGAAGCTTTCTTT
-	TRBV5-6	TRBJ1-6	-	CASSLGVGLSPLHF	TGTGCCAGCAGCTTAGGGGTAGGGCTCTCACCCCTCCACTTT
TRBD1	TRBV18	TRBJ2-1	-	CASSPMQGAVNEQFF	TGTGCCAGCTCACCTATGCAGGGGGCGGTCAATGAGCAGTTCTTC
TRBD2	TRBV7-9	TRBJ2-7	-	CASSGSGGEGEQYF	TGTGCCAGCAGCGGTAGCGGGGGCGAAGGGGAGCAGTACTTC
-	TRBV19	TRBJ1-1	-	CASSTGQLNTEAFF	TGTGCCAGTAGTACCGGACAGTTGAACACTGAAGCTTTCTTT
TRBD1	TRBV6-5	TRBJ1-2	once	CASSLRDRDYGYTF	TGTGCCAGCAGCCTCCGGGACAGGGACTATGGCTACACCTTC
-	TRBV2	TRBJ1-2	-	CASSVAVWNYGYTF	TGTGCCAGCAGTGTGGCAGTCTGGAACTATGGCTACACCTTC
-	TRBV5-1	TRBJ2-1	-	CASSLAAGNNEQFF	TGCGCCAGCAGCTTGGCCGCAGGGAACAATGAGCAGTTCTTC
TRBD1	TRBV18	TRBJ1-2	few	CASSLVQGQLGYGYTF	TGTGCCAGCTCCCTGGTACAGGGGCAACTAGGCTATGGCTACACCTTC
-	TRBV30	TRBJ1-2	-	CAWSVRWGGDRPGYTF	TGTGCCTGGAGTGTACGCTGGGGCGGGGATCGGCCCGGCTACACCTTC
TRBD1	TRBV15	TRBJ1-1	-	CATSGSYRGTGTEAFF	TGTGCCACCAGCGGGTCTTACAGGGGAACAGGCACTGAAGCTTTCTTT
TRBD2	TRBV15	TRBJ2-3	-	CATSSTSGGTSTDTQYF	TGTGCCACCAGCAGCACTAGCGGGGGGACTAGCACAGATACGCAGTATTTT
TRBD1	TRBV5-6	TRBJ1-1	-	CASSSTPGQGRTEAFF	TGTGCCAGCAGCTCAACTCCGGGACAGGGGCGGACTGAAGCTTTCTTT
TRBD1	TRBV12-5	TRBJ1-1	-	CASGVDRGLNTEAFF	TGTGCTAGTGGTGTAGACAGGGGGCTGAACACTGAAGCTTTCTTT
TRBD2	TRBV15	TRBJ2-3	-	CATSSSTVIAGLTDTQYF	TGTGCCACCAGCAGCTCCACGGTTATAGCGGGCTTAACAGATACGCAGTATTTT
TRBD2	TRBV11-2	TRBJ2-2	-	CASSSRGRGSGELFF	TGTGCCAGCAGCTCACGGGGGAGGGGCTCCGGGGAGCTGTTTTTT
TRBD1	TRBV6-1	TRBJ1-2	-	CASSERQGDGYTF	TGTGCCAGCAGTGAGAGACAGGGGGATGGCTACACCTTC
TRBD1	TRBV3-1/TRBV3-2	TRBJ2-7	-	CASSFYGQGYEQYF	TGTGCCAGCAGCTTTTACGGACAGGGCTACGAGCAGTACTTC